The next 14 T cell receptor beta chains were all read from a single sample in a study of CD8 T cells in Susac syndrome. An amount of RNA that ranged from roughly 0.5 to 1 ug was reverse transcribed with random hexamers. TCRdb passed the immunoSEQ multiplex PCR reads through MiXCR, listing each CDR3 protein once. The sample yields about 150,000 distinct CDR3 sequences, roughly 96% seen once. The sequencing sample was made of CD8+ T cells from PBMCs. Receptors originate from a human donor with multiple sclerosis.

This clonotype was counted a single time. This chain links TRBV29-1 with TRBJ2-7, with D possibly matching TRBD1 (5 bases). The CDR3 runs 15 residues. Looked up from germline, CDR1 is SQVTM and CDR2 is ANQGSEA. The V end was cut by 2 bases, the J end by 3 bases, with 17 bases between. For the CDR3, the DNA is TGCAGCGTTGAAAATGGCCAGGGAAATAACTACGAGCAGTACTTC. It translates to CSVENGQGNNYEQYF.

This sequence joins TRBV4-1 and TRBJ2-1; 8 nucleotides agree with TRBD1. J gave up 2 bases and V 2 bases, and 5 bases lay outside the gene matches. CDR3 length: 16 amino acids. In germline, CDR1 is MGHRA, CDR2 YSYEKL. The chain's CDR3 is CASSQLVTGAYNEQFF. Here the CDR3 DNA reads TGCGCCAGCAGCCAACTAGTGACAGGGGCCTACAATGAGCAGTTCTTC.

J is TRBJ1-5 and V is TRBV27, with D unclear. Germline V CDR1 and CDR2: MNHEY, SMNVEV (reference sequence). This CDR3 contains 15 residues. With 5 bases removed from V and 2 bases from J, the gap between germline ends came to 13 bases. The CDR3 DNA reads as TGTGCCAGCAGTACTTTCGCCAATCGCAATCAGCCCCAGCATTTT. Its translation: CASSTFANRNQPQHF.

V and J are TRBV7-9 and TRBJ2-1; the match to TRBD1 covers 7 bases. There are 15 residues in the CDR3. The V gene end was trimmed by 4 bases and the J gene end by 8 bases; junction bases not matched to a gene: 11. CDR1 and CDR2 from the germline V gene are SEHNR and FQNEAQ (reference sequence). The CDR3 DNA follows: TGTGCCAGCAGCTCGCCCGGGACAGCTGGACATGAGCAGTTCTTC. Its protein is CASSSPGTAGHEQFF.

The chain has TRBV29-1 and TRBJ1-4, with TRBD1 matching 9 bases. Germline trimming cut 6 bases from V and 5 bases from J; bases unmatched to any gene: 4. The CDR3 totals 13 residues. In germline, CDR1 is SQVTM, CDR2 ANQGSEA. The CDR3 region is CSVRDRANEKLFF. CDR3 bases: TGCAGCGTCCGGGACAGGGCCAATGAAAAACTGTTTTTT.

The chain recombines TRBV3-1 with TRBJ2-7; TRBD1 is a possible D gene (6 bases). V was shortened by 1 base and J by 5 bases, with 24 bases between the two germline ends. The CDR3 extends over 18 amino acids. From germline, CDR1 is LGHDT and CDR2 YNNKEL (reference sequence). DNA for the CDR3: TGTGCCAGCAGCCAAGGATCCGGGACACCCTCTTTTATCGACGAGCAGTACTTC. Its translation: CASSQGSGTPSFIDEQYF.

V gene TRBV12-3 or TRBV12-4 combines with J gene TRBJ2-5; 9 nucleotides match TRBD2. The junction had 13 bases not matched to a gene; V was cut back by 6 bases and J by 2 bases. The CDR3 has 17 amino acids. In nucleotides, the CDR3 is TGTGCCAGCAGCCCACCGCCTCCAGCGGGGGGACAAGAGACCCAGTACTTC. It encodes CASSPPPPAGGQETQYF.

The J gene is TRBJ1-5, the V gene TRBV19; D remains ambiguous. Germline CDR1 is LNHDA and CDR2 is SQIVND (reference sequence). This CDR3 contains 14 residues. V dropped 2 bases and J dropped 5 bases, with 10 bases sitting between them. CDR3: CASSITPKDQPQHF. CDR3 DNA sequence: TGTGCCAGTAGTATAACCCCAAAAGATCAGCCCCAGCATTTT.

The chain links TRBV29-1 to TRBJ1-5; 9 positions match TRBD1. The ends lost 4 bases at V and 7 bases at J; junction bases unmatched: 5. Per germline, CDR1 SQVTM and CDR2 ANQGSEA. This CDR3 has 13 amino acids. The CDR3 bases are TGCAGCGTTGGGGACAGGGTCGGCCAGCCCCAGCATTTT. Amino acids: CSVGDRVGQPQHF.

The rearrangement links TRBV19 to TRBJ1-1; D not resolved. CDR1 is LNHDA, CDR2 SQIVND, per germline (reference sequence). The V end lost 4 bases, the J end lost 0 bases, and 15 bases lay between the germline ends. The CDR3 totals 16 residues. CDR3: CASSTSGMPMNTEAFF. CDR3 DNA sequence: TGTGCCAGTAGTACCTCCGGAATGCCCATGAACACTGAAGCTTTCTTT.

CDR3 DNA sequence: TGCGCCAGCAGCCAAGCCGGGACAGGGACGGCCAACGTCCTGACTTTC. Protein product: CASSQAGTGTANVLTF. This rearrangement joins TRBV4-1 to TRBJ2-6; 9 positions agree with TRBD1. The CDR3 is 16 amino acids. Germline V gene sequence: CDR1 MGHRA, CDR2 YSYEKL. The ends lost 1 base at V and 6 bases at J; junction bases unmatched: 4.

This chain uses TRBV9 with TRBJ2-1; tentative D call: TRBD1 (5 bases). The CDR3 sequence is 16 residues long. The V gene lost 3 bases and the J gene lost 1 base, with 14 bases spanning the gap. The V gene's germline CDR1 is SGDLS and CDR2 YYNGEE. The CDR3 bases are TGTGCCAGCAGCGGTACATTACAGGAATCCTACAATGAGCAGTTCTTC. Its protein is CASSGTLQESYNEQFF. Combining the CDR3 with reference TRBV9 and TRBJ2-1 gives the whole variable domain DSGVTQTPKHLITATGQRVTLRCSPRSGDLSVYWYQQSLDQGLQFLIQYYNGEERAKGNILERFSAQQFPDLHSELNLSSLELGDSALYFCASSGTLQESYNEQFFGPGTRLTVL.

The chain recombines TRBV12-3 or TRBV12-4 with TRBJ2-3, with TRBD1 identical over 7 bases. The CDR3 length is 15 residues. J was trimmed by 2 bases and V by 7 bases; bases with no gene match: 9. The CDR3 DNA reads as TGTGCCAGCACCGCCGGGACAGTCCACACAGATACGCAGTATTTT. Protein: CASTAGTVHTDTQYF.

The chain recombines TRBV15 with TRBJ2-1, with D perhaps being TRBD1 or TRBD2 (5 bases each). This CDR3 region has 16 residues. Per germline, CDR1 LNHNV and CDR2 YYDKDF (reference sequence). The ends were cut back, 0 bases at V and 5 bases at J, with 14 bases in the middle. The CDR3 DNA reads as TGTGCCACCAGCAGAGAGAGGGCGAACAGGAACAATGAGCAGTTCTTC. Translated: CATSRERANRNNEQFF.